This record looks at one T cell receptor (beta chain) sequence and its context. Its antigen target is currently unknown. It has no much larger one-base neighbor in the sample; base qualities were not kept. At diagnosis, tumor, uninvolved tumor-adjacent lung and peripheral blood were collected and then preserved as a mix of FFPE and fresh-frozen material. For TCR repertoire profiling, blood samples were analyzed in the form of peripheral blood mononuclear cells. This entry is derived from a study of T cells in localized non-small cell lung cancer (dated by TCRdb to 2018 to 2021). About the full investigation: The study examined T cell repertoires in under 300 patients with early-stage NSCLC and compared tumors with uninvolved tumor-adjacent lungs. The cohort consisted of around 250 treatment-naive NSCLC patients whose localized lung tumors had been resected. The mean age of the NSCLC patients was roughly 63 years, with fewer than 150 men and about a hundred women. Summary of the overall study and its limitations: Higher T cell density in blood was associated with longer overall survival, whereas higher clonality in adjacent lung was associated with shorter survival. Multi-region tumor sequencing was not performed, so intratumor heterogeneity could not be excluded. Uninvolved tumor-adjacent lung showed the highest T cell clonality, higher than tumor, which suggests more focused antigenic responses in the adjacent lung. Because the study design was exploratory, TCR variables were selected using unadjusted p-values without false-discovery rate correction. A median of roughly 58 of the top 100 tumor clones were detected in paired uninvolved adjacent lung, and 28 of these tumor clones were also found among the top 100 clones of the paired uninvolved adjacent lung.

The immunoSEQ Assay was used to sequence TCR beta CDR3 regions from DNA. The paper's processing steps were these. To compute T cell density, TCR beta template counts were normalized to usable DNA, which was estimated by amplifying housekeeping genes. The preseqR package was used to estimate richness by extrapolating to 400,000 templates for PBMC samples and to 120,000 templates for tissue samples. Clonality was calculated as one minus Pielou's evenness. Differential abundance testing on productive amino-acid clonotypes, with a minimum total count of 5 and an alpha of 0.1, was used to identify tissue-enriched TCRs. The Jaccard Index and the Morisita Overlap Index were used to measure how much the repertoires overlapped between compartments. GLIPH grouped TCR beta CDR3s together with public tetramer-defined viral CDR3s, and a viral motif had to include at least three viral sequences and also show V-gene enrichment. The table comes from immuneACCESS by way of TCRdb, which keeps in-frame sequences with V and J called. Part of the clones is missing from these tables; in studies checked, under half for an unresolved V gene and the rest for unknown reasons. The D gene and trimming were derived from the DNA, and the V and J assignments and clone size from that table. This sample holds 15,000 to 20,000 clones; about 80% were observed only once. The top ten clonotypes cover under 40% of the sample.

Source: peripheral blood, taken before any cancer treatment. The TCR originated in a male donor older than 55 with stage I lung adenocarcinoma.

The nucleotide sequence reads as follows: TGTGCCAGCAGCAGAGGACTAGCGGCTACTGGGGCCAACGTCCTGACTTTC. Translated, this gives CASSRGLAATGANVLTF. The chain is encoded by TRBV11-3 joined to TRBJ2-6; TRBD2 agrees with 10 junctional bases. From V the trimming removes 5 bases and from J it removes 2 bases, while the gene matches leave 6 bases of the junction unaccounted for. CDR1 and CDR2 are drawn from the germline V gene: SGHNT, YENEEA. From the cysteine through the phenylalanine, the CDR3 covers 17 amino acids. The DNA shown is the 51-base CDR3, in frame from base 1.